This TCR beta chain was profiled in a study of vaccination and CD4 T cells after COVID-19. Overall study findings and caveats: Spike mono-reactivity was shown by 304 of 307 vaccine-specific clones in convalescent patients.

The assay that was used to sequence DNA from cultured CD4+ T cells was the Oncomine TCR Beta short-read assay. MiXCR, applied by TCRdb to the PCR reads, yields one record per CDR3 protein. The sample yields roughly 15,000 distinct CDR3 sequences, 55% to 70% seen once. Comment on this clonotype: As yet, its antigen is unknown.

Germline CDR1 and CDR2: SGHNT and YYREEE (reference sequence). Trimming removed 3 bases from V and 7 bases from J; junction bases left unmatched: 7. CDR3 length: 15 amino acids. Treatment given: 10-day PBMC culture with coronavirus spike peptide pools or control peptides (ViraFEST assay). T cells were expanded with peptide pools, and expanded clonotypes were identified by TCR sequencing. Material for sequencing was CD4+ T cells from blood, cultured in vitro. The chain is built from TRBV5-4 and TRBJ2-1; 10 nucleotides agree with TRBD1. This clonotype was sampled from a human donor who had recovered from COVID-19. CDR3 coding DNA: TGTGCCAGCAGCTCCCCCGGGACAGGGGATAATGAGCAGTTCTTC. As protein: CASSSPGTGDNEQFF.